This T cell receptor beta chain is from a study of cytomegalovirus exposure and HLA in healthy donors. Study at large: The roughly 110 validation repertoires used the same platform as the roughly 720 first-cohort repertoires (as reported by a later analysis). The study's findings and limits: Cytomegalovirus association was assigned to some 160 TCR beta chains. For cytomegalovirus status, the classifier reportedly gave diagnoses with high specificity and sensitivity. Specificity for CMV antigens was confirmed in vitro for a few of the CMV-associated chains.

Using immunoSEQ multiplex PCR, the repertoire was profiled, and TCRdb retains in-frame clones only, with some absent. Of 150,000 to 200,000 clones in the sample, approximately 80% were seen once. The table lists this clone with a few counts. What it binds is unknown. Germline V gene sequence: CDR1 SGHTA, CDR2 FQGTGA. With 2 bases clipped from V and 4 bases from J, the junction kept 4 bases outside the gene matches. The CDR3 runs to 15 residues. Sequencing used PBMCs. This chain links TRBV7-3 with TRBJ2-1; 8 bases fit TRBD2. The TCR originated in a man younger than 40 in good health and CMV-seropositive. The CDR3 spells CASSLFGGAYNEQFF. In DNA, the CDR3 is TGTGCCAGCAGCTTATTCGGGGGGGCTTACAATGAGCAGTTCTTC. The full variable domain, completed using reference TRBV7-3 and TRBJ2-1, is GAGVSQTPSNKVTEKGKYVELRCDPISGHTALYWYRQSLGQGPEFLIYFQGTGAADDSGLPNDRFFAVRPEGSVSTLKIQRTERGDSAVYLCASSLFGGAYNEQFFGPGTRLTVL.